The sequence of this T cell receptor beta chain was determined in a study of blood T cell repertoires in COVID-19. The J segment lost 5 bases and the V segment lost 2 bases, leaving 6 bases of the junction unmatched. The CDR3 is 16 amino acids. Germline CDR1 is SGHVS and CDR2 is FQNEAQ. Only in-frame clones appear in the TCRdb table, and some are missing; sequencing was by immunoSEQ multiplex PCR. The profile shows over 200,000 clones, over 80% of them singletons. The J gene is TRBJ2-1, the V gene TRBV7-8; 10 positions match TRBD2. The sequenced sample was PBMCs or T cells enriched from blood (not recorded which). This clonotype originated in a man aged 30 to 39 who had recovered from COVID-19. In DNA, the CDR3 is TGTGCCAGCAGCTTAATCCAGCGGGGGGGCCACAATGAGCAGTTCTTC. Translating it yields CASSLIQRGGHNEQFF.